This T cell receptor beta chain comes out of a study of blood T cell repertoires in COVID-19. Study in general: Collection of acute and convalescent COVID-19 samples took place in the United States, Italy and Spain. Sources were T cells, B-cell-depleted T cells, or PBMCs; the material itself was cDNA or gDNA.

CDR1 and CDR2 from the germline V gene are MNHNS and SASEGT. The CDR3 totals 14 residues. Trimming took 0 bases from V and 5 from J, leaving 8 bases between them. Methods used by the authors: Nucleated cell number was recorded as an estimate derived from reference gene primer amplification. Method: immunoSEQ multiplex PCR; TCRdb's copy keeps in-frame clones and lacks some. V, J and clone size are taken as reported in that table, and D and trimming were inferred from the DNA itself. The profile shows about 54,000 clones, about four fifths of them singletons. Source material: peripheral blood. J is TRBJ2-1 and V is TRBV6-1, with D maybe TRBD2 (7 bases). The TCR was taken from a woman aged 55-75 years with acute or convalescent COVID-19. The CDR3 nucleotides are TGTGCCAGCAGTGAAGCGGGGGGGCACAATGAGCAGTTCTTC. Its protein product is CASSEAGGHNEQFF.